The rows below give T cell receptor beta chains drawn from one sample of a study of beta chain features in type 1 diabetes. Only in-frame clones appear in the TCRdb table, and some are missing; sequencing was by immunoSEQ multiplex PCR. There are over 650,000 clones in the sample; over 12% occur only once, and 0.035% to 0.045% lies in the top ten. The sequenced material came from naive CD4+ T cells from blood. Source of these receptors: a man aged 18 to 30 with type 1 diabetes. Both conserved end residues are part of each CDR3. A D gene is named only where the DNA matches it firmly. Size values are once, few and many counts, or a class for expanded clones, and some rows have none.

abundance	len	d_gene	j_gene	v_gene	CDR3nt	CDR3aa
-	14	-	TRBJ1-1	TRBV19	TGTGCCAGTAGCACAAGAGGGGCGCTGACTGAAGCTTTCTTT	CASSTRGALTEAFF
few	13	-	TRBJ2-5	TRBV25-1	TGTGCCAGCAGTGAGCACGGTGGGGAGACCCAGTACTTC	CASSEHGGETQYF
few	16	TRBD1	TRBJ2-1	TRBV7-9	TGTGCCAGCAGCTTAGCGACAGGGGGAGCGGGGAATGAGCAGTTCTTC	CASSLATGGAGNEQFF
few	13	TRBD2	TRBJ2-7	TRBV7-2	TGTGCCAGCCACGGGCGGGGGGTCTACGAGCAGTACTTC	CASHGRGVYEQYF
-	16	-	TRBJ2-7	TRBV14	TGTGCCAGCAGCCAAGCCCTAACCGGGACACCCTACGAGCAGTACTTC	CASSQALTGTPYEQYF
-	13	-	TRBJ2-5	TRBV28	TGTGCCAGCAGTTTAGCGGTGCAAGAGACCCAGTACTTC	CASSLAVQETQYF
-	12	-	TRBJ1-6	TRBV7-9	TGTGCCAGCAGCTTAGAGGATCCACCCCTCCACTTT	CASSLEDPPLHF
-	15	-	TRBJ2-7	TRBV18	TGTGCCAGCTCACCCCTTAACTACAGACCGGGAGAGCAGTACTTC	CASSPLNYRPGEQYF
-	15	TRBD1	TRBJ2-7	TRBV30	TGTGCCTGGAGTCAAGGGACAGATATTCGGTACGAGCAGTACTTC	CAWSQGTDIRYEQYF
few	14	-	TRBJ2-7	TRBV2	TGTGCCAGCAGTGCAGAGCGGAGGGCGGACGAGCAGTACTTC	CASSAERRADEQYF
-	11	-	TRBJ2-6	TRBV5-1	TGCGCCCTCCCGGGGGCCAACGTCCTGACTTTC	CALPGANVLTF
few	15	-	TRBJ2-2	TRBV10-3	TGTGCCAGCATGTCCGGGAGAAAGGATACCGGGGAGCTGTTTTTT	CASMSGRKDTGELFF
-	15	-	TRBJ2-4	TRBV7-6	TGTGCCAGCATATGCCACATGGTAGCCAAAAACATTCAGTACTTC	CASICHMVAKNIQYF
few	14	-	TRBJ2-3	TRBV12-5	TGTGCTAGTGGTTTAATGGAAGGGACAGATACGCAGTATTTT	CASGLMEGTDTQYF
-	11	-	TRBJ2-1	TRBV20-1	TGCAGTGCTAGAGGGGCGGCAGAGCAGTTCTTC	CSARGAAEQFF
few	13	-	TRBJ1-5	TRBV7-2	TGTGCCAGCAGCTTAGGAATTACCTCCTTCCGGCATTTT	CASSLGITSFRHF
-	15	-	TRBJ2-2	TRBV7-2	TGTGCCAGCAGCTCGCAGCTATCGGGGGCCGGGGAGCTGTTTTTT	CASSSQLSGAGELFF
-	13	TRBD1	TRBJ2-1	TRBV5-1	TGCGCCAGCAGCCGGGACAGCCCCAATGAGCAGTTCTTC	CASSRDSPNEQFF
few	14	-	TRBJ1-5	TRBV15	TGTGCCACCAGCAGAGCACAGCAAGATCAGCCCCAGCATTTT	CATSRAQQDQPQHF
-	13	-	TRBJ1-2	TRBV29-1	TGCAGCGTAGAACAAGAGACTAACTATGGCTACACCTTC	CSVEQETNYGYTF
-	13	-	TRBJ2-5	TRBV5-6	TGTGCCAGCAGCTTGATAGGGTCGGAGACCCAGTACTTC	CASSLIGSETQYF
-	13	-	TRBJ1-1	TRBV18	TGTGCCAGCTCGCCGACTGAGGGAGACGAAGCTTTCTTT	CASSPTEGDEAFF
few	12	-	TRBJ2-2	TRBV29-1	TGCAGCGTTGGGCAAGGCTCCGGGGAGCTGTTTTTT	CSVGQGSGELFF
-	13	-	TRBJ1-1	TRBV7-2	TGTGCCAGCAGCTTATCCAGGGGCACTGAAGCTTTCTTT	CASSLSRGTEAFF
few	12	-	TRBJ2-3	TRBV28	TGTGCCAGCAGTTTGGAATGGGATACGCAGTATTTT	CASSLEWDTQYF
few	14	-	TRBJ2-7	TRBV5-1	TGCGCCAGCAGCTTGGCGCCGCGGACCTACGAGCAGTACTTC	CASSLAPRTYEQYF
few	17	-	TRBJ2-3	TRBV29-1	TGCAGCGGTTCACAGAAACCCAATGGAGGAAGCACAGATACGCAGTATTTT	CSGSQKPNGGSTDTQYF
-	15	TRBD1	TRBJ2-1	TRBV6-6	TGTGCCAGCAGTTACGGACAGGGGCGAAACAATGAGCAGTTCTTC	CASSYGQGRNNEQFF
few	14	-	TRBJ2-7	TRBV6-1	TGTGCCAGCAGTGAGCTCAGGCGGACCTACGAGCAGTACTTC	CASSELRRTYEQYF
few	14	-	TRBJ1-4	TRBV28	TGTGCCAGCAGCCCCGGTGGGCCCTGGGAAAAACTGTTTTTT	CASSPGGPWEKLFF
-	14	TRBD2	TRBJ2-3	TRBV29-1	TGCAGCGTTGGGGCTAGCGGGAGTGAGGATACGCAGTATTTT	CSVGASGSEDTQYF
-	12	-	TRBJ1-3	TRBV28	TGTGCCAGTCTCTCATCGGGAAACACCATATATTTT	CASLSSGNTIYF
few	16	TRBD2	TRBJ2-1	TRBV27	TGTGCCAGCAGTTTATCTAGCGGGAGGGGGAACACTGAGCAGTTCTTC	CASSLSSGRGNTEQFF
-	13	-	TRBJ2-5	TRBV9	TGTGCCAGCAGCAGAGCTATGGTGGAGACCCAGTACTTC	CASSRAMVETQYF
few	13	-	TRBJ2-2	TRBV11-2	TGTGCCAGCAGCCAGCAGATCACCGGGGAGCTGTTTTTT	CASSQQITGELFF
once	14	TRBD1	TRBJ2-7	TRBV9	TGTGCCAGCAGCGTGTCAGGACAGGGCTACGAGCAGTACTTC	CASSVSGQGYEQYF
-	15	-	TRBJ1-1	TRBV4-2	TGTGCCAGCAGCCAAGAGGCGGACAAGAACACTGAAGCTTTCTTT	CASSQEADKNTEAFF
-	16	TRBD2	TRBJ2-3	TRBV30	TGTGCCTGGGGAGCCGGGACTAGCGGGCTCACAGATACGCAGTATTTT	CAWGAGTSGLTDTQYF
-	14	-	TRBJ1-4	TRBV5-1	TGCGCCAGCAGCTTGAGTGGAGCTGGGGAAAAACTGTTTTTT	CASSLSGAGEKLFF
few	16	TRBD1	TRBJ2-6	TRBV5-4	TGTGCCAGCACCCGTCAGGGACAGGGTCGGGCCAACGTCCTGACTTTC	CASTRQGQGRANVLTF
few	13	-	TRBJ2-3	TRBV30	TGTGCCTGGATCGCGGGCCACACAGATACGCAGTATTTT	CAWIAGHTDTQYF
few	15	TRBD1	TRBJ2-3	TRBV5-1	TGCGCCAGCAGCTCGGACAGGGGTAGCACAGATACGCAGTATTTT	CASSSDRGSTDTQYF
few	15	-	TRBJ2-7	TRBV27	TGTGCCAGCAGTATACAGGGTCGGGACTCCTACGAGCAGTACTTC	CASSIQGRDSYEQYF
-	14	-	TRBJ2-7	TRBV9	TGTGCCAGCAGTTTGCGCGAAACCCCCTACGAGCAGTACTTC	CASSLRETPYEQYF
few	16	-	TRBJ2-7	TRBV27	TGTGCCAGCAGCCCTAGACCACCTCCGAGTACCTACGAGCAGTACTTC	CASSPRPPPSTYEQYF
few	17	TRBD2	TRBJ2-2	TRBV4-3	TGCGCCAGCAGCCAACGCTCCTACTACCACGGGGGGGAGGAGCTGTTTTTT	CASSQRSYYHGGEELFF
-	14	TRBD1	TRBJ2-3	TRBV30	TGTGCCCGGAATAGGAGACAGGGACAAGATACGCAGTATTTT	CARNRRQGQDTQYF
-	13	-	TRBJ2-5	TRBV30	TGTGCCTGGAGTGCAGGGGGGCAGGAGACCCAGTACTTC	CAWSAGGQETQYF
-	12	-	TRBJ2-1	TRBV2	TGTGCCAGCAAAGGGCCGGCGCCGGAGCAGTTCTTC	CASKGPAPEQFF